The 16 T cell receptor beta chains below all came from one sample that was sequenced in a study of PD-1 blockade in classical Hodgkin lymphoma. There was relapse after autologous stem cell transplantation in every patient, and there was variation in brentuximab vedotin exposure. Measured with immunoSEQ multiplex PCR; TCRdb has only the in-frame clones, and not every one. The sample holds about 150,000 clones, approximately 72% seen once. The material was peripheral blood mononuclear cells (PBMCs), obtained before the second cycle of nivolumab. These receptor sequences come from a human donor with classical Hodgkin lymphoma.

The CDR3 DNA reads as TGTGCCAGCAGCTTGGGTCCGGGGGGACATGGCTACACCTTC. Protein product: CASSLGPGGHGYTF. The chain uses TRBV7-9 and TRBJ1-2, with a possible D match to TRBD1 (5 bases). Trimming took 3 bases from V and 6 from J, leaving 14 bases between them. Germline V CDR1 and CDR2: SEHNR, FQNEAQ (reference sequence). The CDR3 consists of 14 residues.

This clone has a handful of counts. The chain has TRBV10-3 and TRBJ2-4; the D gene is possibly TRBD2 (6 bases). The ends were cut back, 6 bases at V and 0 bases at J, with 18 bases in the middle. This CDR3 spans 17 amino acids. CDR1 is ENHRY, CDR2 SYGVKD, per germline. This CDR3 is CAISAGGTYLAKNIQYF. The CDR3 DNA reads TGTGCCATCAGCGCCGGAGGGACCTACCTAGCCAAAAACATTCAGTACTTC.

The chain links TRBV5-5 to TRBJ1-2; 7 bases agree with TRBD1. V trimming: 2 bases; J trimming: 8 bases; junction bases outside the gene matches: 12. The V gene's germline CDR1 is SGHKS and CDR2 YYEKEE (reference sequence). This CDR3 spans 15 amino acids. The CDR3: CASSFLGQAFVGYTF. The DNA of the CDR3 is TGTGCCAGCAGCTTCCTCGGACAGGCCTTCGTGGGCTACACCTTC.

In its sample, this clone was seen once. J is TRBJ1-4 and V is TRBV10-3; D is possibly TRBD1 (5 bases). The CDR3 is 17 residues long. V was shortened by 3 bases and J by 4 bases, with 18 bases between the two germline ends. Germline CDR1 ENHRY, CDR2 SYGVKD. In nucleotides, the CDR3 is TGTGCCATCAGTGAACGCAGGGAGGTCTTAGGTAATGAAAAACTGTTTTTT. Residues: CAISERREVLGNEKLFF.

This chain links TRBV27 with TRBJ2-1; 11 bases line up with TRBD2. Germline V lookup: CDR1 MNHEY, CDR2 SMNVEV (reference sequence). The CDR3 totals 14 residues. V trimming: 5 bases; J trimming: 6 bases; junction bases outside the gene matches: 3. The DNA for the CDR3 is TGTGCCAGCAGTGGACTAGCGGGCAGCAATGAGCAGTTCTTC. Translated, it gives CASSGLAGSNEQFF.

J is TRBJ1-5 and V is TRBV21-1. TRBV21-1 is described as a pseudogene. The CDR3 is 14 residues long. The CDR3 bases are TGTGCCAGCAAGGAAGGGACCCACCCTCAGCCCCAGCATTTT. Protein sequence: CASKEGTHPQPQHF.

V usage is TRBV19 and J usage is TRBJ1-1; 7 bases agree with TRBD1. CDR1 and CDR2 (germline): LNHDA, SQIVND (reference sequence). J was trimmed by 1 base and V by 5 bases; bases with no gene match: 4. The CDR3 has 14 amino acids. Here the CDR3 DNA reads TGTGCCAGTAGTTTCGACAGGGCGAACACTGAAGCTTTCTTT. Protein product: CASSFDRANTEAFF.

The chain uses TRBV7-6 and TRBJ2-7; D gene ambiguous. V lost 4 bases, J lost 2 bases, and 6 bases lay in between. The germline gives CDR1 SGHVS, CDR2 FNYEAQ. The CDR3 is made up of 12 amino acids. The CDR3: CASSSTAYEQYF. The DNA for the CDR3 is TGTGCCAGCAGCTCTACAGCCTACGAGCAGTACTTC.

The V call is TRBV7-9, the J call TRBJ2-1; maybe TRBD2 (7 bases). The CDR3 runs 14 residues. V lost 11 bases, J lost 6 bases, and 20 bases lay in between. Germline CDR1 and CDR2: SEHNR and FQNEAQ (reference sequence). The CDR3 loop is CALHGGGMGNEQFF. As DNA, the CDR3 is TGTGCCCTTCACGGCGGGGGCATGGGCAATGAGCAGTTCTTC.

The V and J genes are TRBV21-1 and TRBJ2-3. TRBV21-1 is noted as a pseudogene. The CDR3 length is 18 residues. The CDR3 DNA sequence: TGTGCCAGCAGCATGGAGGGGGGTAACAGGGCTTGTACAGATACGCAGTATTTT. Amino acids: CASSMEGGNRACTDTQYF.

The chain's CDR3 is CASSPPRGEQYF. The CDR3 DNA reads as TGTGCCAGCAGTCCGCCCAGGGGCGAGCAGTACTTC. This chain uses TRBV27 with TRBJ2-7, with D tentatively TRBD1 (6 bases). Trimming removed 5 bases at V and 6 bases at J, with 11 bases between. Germline loops: CDR1 MNHEY, CDR2 SMNVEV (reference sequence). The CDR3 is made up of 12 amino acids.

V usage is TRBV7-3 and J usage is TRBJ2-3; 7 positions agree with TRBD1. This CDR3 region has 18 residues. V gave up 5 bases and J gave up 2 bases; unmatched junction bases: 16. Germline V lookup: CDR1 SGHTA, CDR2 FQGTGA. In DNA form, the CDR3 reads TGTGCCAGCAGCAAACCCAGACAGGGTTGGGGGCCCACAGATACGCAGTATTTT. This codes for CASSKPRQGWGPTDTQYF.

V and J are TRBV10-3 and TRBJ2-1; 10 positions match TRBD2. The CDR3 is made up of 17 amino acids. Germline values: CDR1 ENHRY, CDR2 SYGVKD. V lost 3 bases, J lost 7 bases, and 12 bases stayed unmatched. CDR3 coding DNA: TGTGCCATCAGTGATAGCGGGAGGTTCTTGGTTAGGAATGAGCAGTTCTTC. This translates into CAISDSGRFLVRNEQFF.

This chain uses TRBV11-3 with TRBJ2-7, with D perhaps assigned TRBD1 or TRBD2 (5 bases each). Germline V gene sequence: CDR1 SGHNT, CDR2 YENEEA. CDR3 length: 15 amino acids. V lost 1 base, J lost 0 bases, and 10 bases lay in between. CDR3 nucleotide sequence: TGTGCCAGCAGCTTAGGGGGGACCCTCTCCTACGAGCAGTACTTC. Protein sequence: CASSLGGTLSYEQYF.

This clone appeared once. The chain recombines TRBV6-6 with TRBJ1-5; D call uncertain. The V end lost 3 bases, the J end lost 3 bases, and 9 bases lay between the germline ends. The CDR3 runs to 14 residues. Looked up from germline, CDR1 is MNHNY and CDR2 is SVGAGI (reference sequence). CDR3 protein: CASSYRGYNQPQHF. In DNA form, the CDR3 reads TGTGCCAGCAGTTATCGAGGGTACAATCAGCCCCAGCATTTT.

The J gene is TRBJ1-1, the V gene TRBV7-9; the D is unclear. Trimming stripped 3 bases from V and 0 bases from J, with 5 bases between. The germline V gene encodes CDR1 SEHNR and CDR2 FQNEAQ (reference sequence). The CDR3 extends over 13 amino acids. CDR3 in amino acids: CASSFQVNTEAFF. CDR3 DNA sequence: TGTGCCAGCAGCTTTCAGGTGAACACTGAAGCTTTCTTT.